The table lists the clone carrying this T cell receptor beta chain with a few counts. These data are taken from a study of beta chain features in type 1 diabetes. Every isolated RNA sample was fully reverse transcribed, so sequencing captured expressed TCRB transcripts. Some clones are missing from TCRdb's copy, which holds only in-frame ones; the method was immunoSEQ multiplex PCR. The data hold 250,000 to 300,000 clones, with around 7.3% observed a single time. The CDR3 consists of 14 residues. Trimming took off 2 bases at V and 2 bases at J, with 9 bases between the two ends. CDR1 is SGDLS and CDR2 is YYNGEE in the germline V gene.

The clonotype originates from a woman between 18 and 29 years old in good health. Source material: central memory CD4+ T cells from blood. The chain joins TRBV9 to TRBJ2-3; D uncertain. CDR3 sequence reads: CASSVQGATDTQYF. The CDR3 coding sequence is TGTGCCAGCAGCGTCCAAGGCGCCACAGATACGCAGTATTTT.